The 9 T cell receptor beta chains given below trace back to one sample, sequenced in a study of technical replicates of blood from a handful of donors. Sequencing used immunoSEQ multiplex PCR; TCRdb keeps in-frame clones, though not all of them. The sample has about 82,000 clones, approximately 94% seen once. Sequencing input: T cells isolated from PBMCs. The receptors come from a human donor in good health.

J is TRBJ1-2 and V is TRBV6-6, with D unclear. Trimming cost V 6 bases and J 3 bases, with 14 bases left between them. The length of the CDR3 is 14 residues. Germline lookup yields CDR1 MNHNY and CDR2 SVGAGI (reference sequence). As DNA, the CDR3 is TGTGCCAGCAGCAATGACGGGATCCACTATGGCTACACCTTC. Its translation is CASSNDGIHYGYTF.

The CDR3 is CASSMDRGADEQYF. CDR3 bases: TGTGCCAGCTCGATGGACAGGGGCGCCGACGAGCAGTACTTC. This chain joins TRBV18 and TRBJ2-7; TRBD1 matches at 9 bases. J lost 5 bases, V lost 6 bases, and 8 bases had no gene match. The CDR3 runs 14 residues. CDR1 and CDR2 (germline): KGHSH, LQKENI.

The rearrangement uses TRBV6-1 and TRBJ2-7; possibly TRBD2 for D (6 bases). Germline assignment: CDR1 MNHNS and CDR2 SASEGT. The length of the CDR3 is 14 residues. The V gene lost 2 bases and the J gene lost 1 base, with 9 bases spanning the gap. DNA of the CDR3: TGTGCCAGCAGTGAACAGGAGGGTTCCTACGAGCAGTACTTC. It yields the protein CASSEQEGSYEQYF.

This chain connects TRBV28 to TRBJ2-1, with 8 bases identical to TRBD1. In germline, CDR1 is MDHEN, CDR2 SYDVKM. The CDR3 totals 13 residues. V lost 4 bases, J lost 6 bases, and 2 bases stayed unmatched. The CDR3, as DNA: TGTGCCAGCAGTTCCGGGACAGGCAATGAGCAGTTCTTC. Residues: CASSSGTGNEQFF.

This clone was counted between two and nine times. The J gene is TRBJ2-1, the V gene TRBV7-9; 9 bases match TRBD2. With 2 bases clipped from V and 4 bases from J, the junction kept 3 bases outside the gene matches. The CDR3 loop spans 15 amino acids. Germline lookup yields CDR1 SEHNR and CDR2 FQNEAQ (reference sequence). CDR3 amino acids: CASSLPSGIYNEQFF. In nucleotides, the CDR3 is TGTGCCAGCAGCTTACCTAGCGGGATTTACAATGAGCAGTTCTTC.

The CDR3 reads CASSVVSGRDEQFF. The CDR3 DNA follows: TGTGCCAGCAGCGTAGTAAGCGGGAGAGATGAGCAGTTCTTC. This chain joins TRBV9 and TRBJ2-1; 8 bases map to TRBD2. The J segment lost 8 bases and the V segment lost 0 bases, leaving 4 bases of the junction unmatched. CDR3 length: 14 amino acids. CDR1 is SGDLS, CDR2 YYNGEE, per germline.

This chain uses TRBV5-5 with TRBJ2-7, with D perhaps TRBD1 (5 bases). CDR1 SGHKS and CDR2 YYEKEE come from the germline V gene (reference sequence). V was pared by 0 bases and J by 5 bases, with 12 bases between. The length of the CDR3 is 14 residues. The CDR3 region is CASSLEGMVHEQYF. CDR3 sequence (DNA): TGTGCCAGCAGCTTGGAGGGGATGGTCCACGAGCAGTACTTC.

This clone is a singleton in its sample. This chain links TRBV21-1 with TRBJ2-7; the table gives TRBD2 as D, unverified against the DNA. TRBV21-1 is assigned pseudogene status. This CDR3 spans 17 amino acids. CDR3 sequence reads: CASSKVGTSGSSYEQYF. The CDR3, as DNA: TGTGCCAGCAGCAAAGTTGGGACTAGCGGGAGCTCCTACGAGCAGTACTTC.

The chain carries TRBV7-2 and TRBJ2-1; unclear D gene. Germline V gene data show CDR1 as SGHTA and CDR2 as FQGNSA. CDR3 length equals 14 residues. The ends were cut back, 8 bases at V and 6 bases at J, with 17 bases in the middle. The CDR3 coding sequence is TGTGCCAGCTCCCGCCCGTCTAGTAGCAATGAGCAGTTCTTC. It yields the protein CASSRPSSSNEQFF.